The 30 T cell receptor beta chains reported below all come from one sample, sequenced in a study of T cells after yellow fever vaccination (dated by TCRdb to the late 2010s). The protocol used for the library was 5' RACE. TCRdb shows the sequencer as Illumina HiSeq 2500. Through fastp at Q25 and MiXCR, TCRdb rebuilt clones from the public reads, retaining in-frame beta chains. Rows merge per CDR3 protein into single entries with the most common DNA and genes. For this sample the table gives 150,000 to 200,000 distinct CDR3 sequences, of which about 6.2% were detected only once. The ten biggest clones cover 2.9% of the sample. The intended sense of this specimen's treatment or condition label: live attenuated yellow fever vaccine strain. The sequencing used CD4+ T cells sorted from PBMCs, collected on the day of the first yellow fever vaccination. Receptors originate from a man between 18 and 35 years old who received the YFV17D yellow fever vaccine.

There are a few counts of this clonotype. The CDR3 nucleotides read TGTGCCAGCTCACCGGCGTGGGGGCACTCTGGAAACACCATATATTTT. It specifies CASSPAWGHSGNTIYF. The V and J genes are TRBV18 and TRBJ1-3; possible D gene TRBD1, 6 bases. V lost 3 bases to trimming and J lost 0 bases, with 12 bases between them. CDR3 size: 16 residues. Germline V gene data show CDR1 as KGHSH and CDR2 as LQKENI.

This clonotype was observed at least ten times. The genes are TRBV6-5 and TRBJ2-7; maybe TRBD1 (5 bases). Germline lookup yields CDR1 MNHEY and CDR2 SVGAGI. This CDR3 contains 14 residues. Trimming took 6 bases from V and 2 from J, leaving 14 bases between them. The CDR3 DNA sequence: TGTGCCAGCAGACCGACCCGACAGACCTACGAGCAGTACGTC. Translating gives CASRPTRQTYEQYV.

CDR3 bases: TGTGCCAGCAGCCGGACAGGGGGCTCGAGCTCTGGAAACACCATATATTTT. It yields the protein CASSRTGGSSSGNTIYF. The chain carries TRBV7-9 and TRBJ1-3; TRBD1 agrees at 11 bases. Looked up from germline, CDR1 is SEHNR and CDR2 is FQNEAQ (reference sequence). CDR3 length: 17 residues. The V and J ends lost 5 bases and 0 bases, in that order; junction bases with no gene match: 6.

This clonotype was observed many times. The chain employs TRBV24-1 and TRBJ1-2; D gene ambiguous. Germline V gene lookup returns CDR1 KGHDR and CDR2 SFDVKD. The CDR3 consists of 14 residues. V gave up 0 bases and J gave up 3 bases, with 7 bases separating them. The CDR3 region is CATSDLTVHYGYTF. CDR3 sequence (DNA): TGTGCCACCAGTGATTTGACAGTCCACTATGGCTACACCTTC.

Only a few counts were recorded for this clonotype. The chain combines TRBV6-6 with TRBJ2-3, with D uncertain. The germline V gene encodes CDR1 MNHNY and CDR2 SVGAGI (reference sequence). The length of the CDR3 is 11 residues. Deletions cut 6 bases from V and 7 bases from J, with 8 bases between. The CDR3 loop reads CASSLQYTQYF. For the CDR3, the DNA is TGTGCCAGCAGCCTACAGTATACGCAGTATTTT.

The chain carries TRBV5-1 and TRBJ2-3; D might be TRBD1 or TRBD2, each matching 5 bases. This CDR3 spans 18 amino acids. The germline V and J ends were trimmed by 2 bases and 0 bases, with 19 bases remaining between them. Per the germline V gene, CDR1 is SGHRS and CDR2 is YFSETQ. The CDR3 here is CASSFIYGPGGSTDTQYF. CDR3 coding DNA: TGCGCCAGCAGCTTTATCTACGGACCTGGGGGTAGCACAGATACGCAGTATTTT. Looking up the rest from reference TRBV5-1 and TRBJ2-3 gives the full variable domain: KAGVTQTPRYLIKTRGQQVTLSCSPISGHRSVSWYQQTPGQGLQFLFEYFSETQRNKGNFPGRFSGRQFSNSRSEMNVSTLELGDSALYLCASSFIYGPGGSTDTQYFGPGTRLTVL.

This rearrangement joins TRBV5-1 to TRBJ2-7; TRBD1 matches at 9 bases. The germline V gene has CDR1 SGHRS and CDR2 YFSETQ. The CDR3 consists of 15 residues. The V gene end was trimmed by 9 bases and the J gene end by 5 bases; junction bases not matched to a gene: 15. The CDR3 DNA sequence: TGCGCCACCGAGGATAACCCGGGACAGGGTCACGAGCAGTACTTC. It codes for CATEDNPGQGHEQYF.

The chain links TRBV7-2 to TRBJ1-4, with D hard to call. This CDR3 spans 15 amino acids. Per the germline V gene, CDR1 is SGHTA and CDR2 is FQGNSA. V lost 5 bases and J 7 bases, leaving 17 bases between the germline ends. The CDR3: CASSAWSRHSEKLFF. Written as DNA, the CDR3 is TGTGCCAGCAGCGCCTGGTCGCGGCACAGTGAAAAACTGTTTTTT.

J is TRBJ1-5 and V is TRBV4-1; D not certain. The V end was cut by 0 bases, the J end by 6 bases, with 15 bases between. Germline assignment: CDR1 MGHRA and CDR2 YSYEKL. The CDR3 is made up of 16 amino acids. CDR3: CASSQDTTSWSQPQHF. In DNA form, the CDR3 reads TGCGCCAGCAGCCAAGATACGACAAGTTGGAGTCAGCCCCAGCATTTT.

This clonotype was seen a few times. This rearrangement joins TRBV5-1 to TRBJ1-6; tentatively, D is TRBD1 (5 bases). The V end lost 4 bases, the J end lost 9 bases, and 14 bases lay between the germline ends. Germline V CDR1 and CDR2: SGHRS, YFSETQ. This CDR3 contains 14 residues. The CDR3 sequence: CASSPDIRGSPLHF. The CDR3 coding sequence is TGCGCCAGCAGCCCGGACATAAGGGGTTCACCCCTCCACTTT.

J is TRBJ2-7 and V is TRBV6-5; tentatively, D is TRBD1 or TRBD2 (5 bases each). The V gene lost 5 bases and the J gene lost 7 bases, with 15 bases spanning the gap. This CDR3 spans 13 amino acids. Germline V gene sequence: CDR1 MNHEY, CDR2 SVGAGI. DNA for the CDR3: TGTGCCAGCAGTACGTCCGGGACGGCTGAGCAGTACGTC. This sequence encodes CASSTSGTAEQYV.

Only a few counts were recorded for this clonotype. The CDR3: CASGTQGGNTEAFF. The DNA of the CDR3 is TGTGCCAGCGGAACTCAAGGGGGGAACACTGAAGCTTTCTTT. The gene calls are TRBV12-3 or TRBV12-4 and TRBJ1-1; a weak D match, TRBD1 (6 bases). The CDR3 runs to 14 residues. V lost 8 bases, J lost 1 base, and 14 bases lay in between.

The sample holds many counts of this clonotype. The chain carries TRBV5-1 and TRBJ2-5; 14 bases align to TRBD2. V shed 2 bases, J shed 1 base, and the junction held 4 bases outside the gene matches. The CDR3 contains 17 residues. CDR1 and CDR2 from the germline V gene are SGHRS and YFSETQ. CDR3 in DNA: TGCGCCAGCAGCTTAACCGGGACTAGCGGGGGCCAAGAGACCCAGTACTTC. Translation gives CASSLTGTSGGQETQYF. Full variable domain (remainder filled in from reference TRBV5-1 and TRBJ2-5): KAGVTQTPRYLIKTRGQQVTLSCSPISGHRSVSWYQQTPGQGLQFLFEYFSETQRNKGNFPGRFSGRQFSNSRSEMNVSTLELGDSALYLCASSLTGTSGGQETQYFGPGTRLLVL.

The genes are TRBV28 and TRBJ2-5; D is undetermined. With 3 bases removed from V and 8 bases from J, the gap between germline ends came to 16 bases. Germline lookup yields CDR1 MDHEN and CDR2 SYDVKM. The length of the CDR3 is 14 residues. The CDR3 bases are TGTGCCAGCAGTTTGGGTCCACTTCCAGGAACCCAGTACTTC. Protein product: CASSLGPLPGTQYF. Variable domain in full (rest from reference TRBV28 and TRBJ2-5): DVKVTQSSRYLVKRTGEKVFLECVQDMDHENMFWYRQDPGLGLRLIYFSYDVKMKEKGDIPEGYSVSREKKERFSLILESASTNQTSMYLCASSLGPLPGTQYFGPGTRLLVL.

This clonotype was observed many times. The chain has TRBV6-1 and TRBJ1-1; no clear D. Trimming removed 6 bases from V and 6 bases from J, with 14 bases in between. Germline CDR1 and CDR2: MNHNS and SASEGT. The CDR3 has 13 residues. The CDR3 protein is CASRKTGRPEAFF. In DNA form, the CDR3 reads TGTGCCAGCAGGAAGACGGGCCGGCCTGAAGCTTTCTTT.

This clonotype has at least ten counts. This sequence joins TRBV12-3 or TRBV12-4 and TRBJ1-5; possible D gene TRBD1, 5 bases. V shed 6 bases and J shed 6 bases, with 18 bases lying between them. The CDR3 is 15 residues long. The CDR3 nucleotides are TGTGCCAGCAGCAAAGAAGCGGGGCCAGGTCAGCCCCAGCATTTT. Translation gives CASSKEAGPGQPQHF.

This clonotype has ten or more counts. The CDR3 nucleotides are TGCGCCAGCAGTCCAGGGGGCGCCCACTCTGGAAACACCATATATTTT. This sequence encodes CASSPGGAHSGNTIYF. This chain links TRBV4-3 with TRBJ1-3; 8 nucleotides match TRBD1. Germline V lookup: CDR1 LGHNA, CDR2 YSLEER. V was clipped by 6 bases and J by 0 bases; unmatched bases: 7. The CDR3 totals 16 residues.

This clonotype was detected ten times or more. The chain links TRBV5-1 to TRBJ2-5, with D hard to call. Per germline, CDR1 SGHRS and CDR2 YFSETQ. With 4 bases removed from V and 9 bases from J, the gap between germline ends came to 13 bases. The CDR3 loop spans 12 amino acids. The CDR3 DNA follows: TGCGCCAGCAGCGCTGACCGCACGGCCCAGTACTTC. It specifies CASSADRTAQYF.

This clonotype was seen repeatedly, ten times or more. The chain is built from TRBV24-1 and TRBJ2-5; TRBD1 or TRBD2 may be the D gene (5 bases each). This CDR3 comprises 16 residues. V dropped 5 bases and J dropped 1 base, with 16 bases sitting between them. Per germline, CDR1 KGHDR and CDR2 SFDVKD. The CDR3 here is CATSASRWGSQETQYF. The CDR3 region has the DNA TGTGCCACCAGTGCGTCCCGGTGGGGGAGCCAAGAGACCCAGTACTTC.

This clonotype was counted between two and nine times. The chain recombines TRBV6-5 with TRBJ1-1, with D uncertain. The ends were cut back, 2 bases at V and 4 bases at J, with 14 bases in the middle. CDR1 is MNHEY, CDR2 SVGAGI, per germline. The CDR3 runs to 15 residues. Here the CDR3 DNA reads TGTGCCAGCAGTTACGGGGTAGGGTGGGCCACTGAAGCTTTCTTT. Protein product: CASSYGVGWATEAFF.

The genes are TRBV10-3 and TRBJ1-5; TRBD1 is a possible D gene (6 bases). Between the trimmed V and J ends, which lost 6 bases and 4 bases, there was a span of 13 bases. The CDR3 has 14 amino acids. Germline V gene sequence: CDR1 ENHRY, CDR2 SYGVKD. The CDR3 coding sequence is TGTGCCATCAGCGCATACCAGGGGAATCAGCCCCAGCATTTT. As protein: CAISAYQGNQPQHF.

Many counts were recorded for this clonotype. The rearrangement joins TRBV14 to TRBJ2-5, with a possible D match to TRBD1 (6 bases). Germline V gives CDR1 SGHDN, CDR2 FVKESK. The CDR3 runs to 13 residues. Trimming took 8 bases from V and 2 from J, leaving 12 bases between them. The CDR3 reads CASARTAQETQYF. The CDR3 DNA is TGTGCCAGCGCCCGGACAGCACAAGAGACCCAGTACTTC. The full variable domain, rest sourced from reference TRBV14 and TRBJ2-5, is EAGVTQFPSHSVIEKGQTVTLRCDPISGHDNLYWYRRVMGKEIKFLLHFVKESKQDESGMPNNRFLAERTGGTYSTLKVQPAELEDSGVYFCASARTAQETQYFGPGTRLLVL.

This clonotype was seen only a few times. The gene calls are TRBV9 and TRBJ2-3, with 9 bases that match TRBD1. Germline V lookup: CDR1 SGDLS, CDR2 YYNGEE. The CDR3 has 16 amino acids. Unmatched junction bases numbered 9, after V lost 3 bases and J lost 4 bases. The CDR3 coding sequence is TGTGCCAGCAGCGCCACCCCCGGGACAGGGTCAGATACGCAGTATTTT. Protein product: CASSATPGTGSDTQYF. The full variable domain, its missing parts supplied by reference TRBV9 and TRBJ2-3, is DSGVTQTPKHLITATGQRVTLRCSPRSGDLSVYWYQQSLDQGLQFLIQYYNGEERAKGNILERFSAQQFPDLHSELNLSSLELGDSALYFCASSATPGTGSDTQYFGPGTRLTVL.

J is TRBJ1-2 and V is TRBV11-2; no clear D gene. Germline V gene lookup returns CDR1 SGHAT and CDR2 FQNNGV. V was trimmed by 4 bases and J by 7 bases, leaving 10 bases between them. The CDR3 consists of 12 residues. The CDR3 sequence: CASSSSGRGYTF. Here the CDR3 DNA reads TGTGCCAGCAGCTCGAGCGGACGTGGCTACACCTTC.

This chain links TRBV18 with TRBJ1-5; D not certain. V was shortened by 1 base and J by 9 bases, with 13 bases between the two germline ends. Germline-derived CDR1 and CDR2 are KGHSH and LQKENI. This CDR3 spans 14 amino acids. CDR3 region: CASSPRTEGGPQHF. The CDR3, as DNA: TGTGCCAGCTCACCACGAACAGAAGGTGGGCCCCAGCATTTT.

In this sample, this clonotype turned up many times. This chain links TRBV6-1 with TRBJ2-3, with 8 nucleotides matching TRBD1. The trim removed 8 bases at V and 0 bases at J, leaving 13 bases unmatched. The CDR3 covers 17 residues. Germline V CDR1 and CDR2: MNHNS, SASEGT. The DNA for the CDR3 is TGTGCCAGCTCAAGCCCCTGGGACAGGCCTAGCACAGATACGCAGTATTTT. Residues: CASSSPWDRPSTDTQYF.

The table lists this clonotype with a few counts. The chain carries TRBV6-6 and TRBJ2-7, with D perhaps matching TRBD1 (5 bases). Germline values: CDR1 MNHNY, CDR2 SVGAGI (reference sequence). Trimming stripped 0 bases from V and 9 bases from J, with 9 bases between. The CDR3 sequence is 12 residues long. As DNA, the CDR3 is TGTGCCAGCAGTTACTCGGGGCAGGTGCAGTACGTC. Translation: CASSYSGQVQYV.

This clonotype has a count of ten or more. The chain combines TRBV4-3 with TRBJ2-7, with D unclear. Trimming pared 0 bases from V and 5 bases from J, leaving 14 bases between. The V gene's germline CDR1 is LGHNA and CDR2 YSLEER. There are 15 residues in the CDR3. CDR3 nucleotide sequence: TGCGCCAGCAGCCAAGATTTGGTGGAACAGAACGAGCAGTACTTC. It codes for CASSQDLVEQNEQYF.

This clonotype has more than one count but fewer than ten. The V call is TRBV18, the J call TRBJ2-5, with D maybe TRBD2 (6 bases). The CDR3 contains 15 residues. The germline gives CDR1 KGHSH, CDR2 LQKENI. V was pared by 2 bases and J by 2 bases, with 12 bases between. CDR3 DNA sequence: TGTGCCAGCTCACCAGGAACGGGGGTTCAAGAGACCCAGTACTTC. Its protein is CASSPGTGVQETQYF.

This clonotype was observed at least ten times. The V and J genes are TRBV12-3 or TRBV12-4 and TRBJ2-7; 13 bases are shared with TRBD2. The CDR3 has 17 amino acids. The J segment lost 3 bases and the V segment lost 5 bases, leaving 10 bases of the junction unmatched. The CDR3: CASSTGPGLAGFYEQYF. In nucleotides, the CDR3 is TGTGCCAGCAGTACGGGGCCGGGACTAGCGGGGTTCTACGAGCAGTACTTC.